This T cell receptor beta chain was recorded in a study of shared clonotypes between healthy human individuals. A split of CD4+ cells into CD45RA+ naive and CD45RA-negative memory subsets was performed. Regarding the study as a whole: When compared with the clonotypes that were shared by all four sorted-subset donors, the non-shared clonotypes turned out to have lower generation probabilities. Measured sharing among donors was expected to vary with sequencing depth.

As for this clone: Antigen unknown.

Deep level was the assay's run setting. Repertoires were generated with immunoSEQ multiplex PCR, while TCRdb's copy carries only in-frame clones and drops some. The sample lists more than 2,000,000 clones, 85% to 95% occurring once. Trimming shortened V by 1 base and J by 2 bases, and 11 bases separated the two germline ends. This CDR3 region has 16 residues. Germline-derived CDR1 and CDR2 are MNHNS and SASEGT. The genes are TRBV6-1 and TRBJ1-4; D is perhaps TRBD1 (6 bases). The specimen sequenced was naive CD4+ T cells from PBMCs. Subset noted: CD45RA+ positively selected. The TCR sequence derives from a man aged 18 to 35 in good health. Some clones in this sample may be carry-over from other donors' samples. In DNA form, the CDR3 reads TGTGCCAGCAGTGAAGTGAGGGGGTCTACTAATGAAAAACTGTTTTTT. As protein: CASSEVRGSTNEKLFF.